The rows below give T cell receptor beta chains drawn from one sample of a study of post-analysis software for immune sequencing data. MiXCR, run by TCRdb on the PCR reads, gives a single entry per CDR3 protein. The table shows about 560,000 distinct CDR3 sequences, with roughly 47% occurring only once. The sample taken for sequencing was blood. Every receptor here comes from a girl aged 10 to 17 with multiple sclerosis. Both conserved end residues are part of each CDR3. A D gene is named only where the DNA matches it firmly. For some rows the clone size is stated as once, few or many, or as a class when expanded; others skip it.

j_gene | v_gene | d_gene | abundance | CDR3nt | CDR3aa
TRBJ1-1 | TRBV12-3/TRBV12-4 | - | - | TGTGCCAGCAGTACCGGCCCAGGTGAAGCTTTCTTT | CASSTGPGEAFF
TRBJ1-2 | TRBV5-8 | TRBD1 | - | TGTGCCAGCAGCCTCTGGACAGGGCATGGCTACACCTTC | CASSLWTGHGYTF
TRBJ1-2 | TRBV10-3 | TRBD1 | - | TGTGCCATCAGTATGACAGGGGAATCTAACTATGGCTACACCTTC | CAISMTGESNYGYTF
TRBJ1-1 | TRBV6-5 | - | - | TGTGCCAGCACCCCGGTTTCGGCTAACACTGAAGCTTTCTTT | CASTPVSANTEAFF
TRBJ1-2 | TRBV7-6 | - | - | TGTGCCAGCAGCCACTCGCCGGGCAGTTTCTATGGCTACACCTTC | CASSHSPGSFYGYTF
TRBJ2-3 | TRBV12-3/TRBV12-4 | TRBD1 | once | TGTGCCAGCAGTTCCCTCAAGGACAGGGAAATAGATACGCAGTATTTT | CASSSLKDREIDTQYF
TRBJ2-3 | TRBV5-1 | - | - | TGCGCCAGCAGCTTGGTACGGGAGCCTTCAATGGATACGCAGTATTTT | CASSLVREPSMDTQYF
TRBJ2-1 | TRBV6-2/TRBV6-3 | - | - | TGTGCCAGCAGCTTACCATGGGGGACCTTTTACAATGAGCAGTTCTTC | CASSLPWGTFYNEQFF
TRBJ2-1 | TRBV29-1 | TRBD1 | few | TGCAGCGTTGAAAAAGGGACAGACCAGCAGTTCTTC | CSVEKGTDQQFF
TRBJ2-1 | TRBV4-2 | TRBD2 | - | TGTGCCAGCAGCCAGTTACCTCTAGCGGGGGGCTACAATGAGCAGTTCTTC | CASSQLPLAGGYNEQFF
TRBJ2-7 | TRBV20-1 | TRBD1 | - | TGCAGTGCTAGAGGGGGACAGCATTCCTACGAGCAGTACTTC | CSARGGQHSYEQYF
TRBJ2-3 | TRBV7-3 | TRBD2 | - | TGTGCCAGCAGCTTAAGACCCGGGGGAAGGCTAGCGGACCGCACAGATACGCAGTATTTT | CASSLRPGGRLADRTDTQYF
TRBJ2-1 | TRBV7-3 | TRBD1 | few | TGTGCCAGCAGCTCACCGGGACAGGGGAACAATGAGCAGTTCTTC | CASSSPGQGNNEQFF
TRBJ2-3 | TRBV5-1 | - | few | TGCGCCAGCAGCTCCGGACATGAGATAAGCACAGATACGCAGTATTTT | CASSSGHEISTDTQYF
TRBJ2-1 | TRBV20-1 | TRBD2 | few | TGCAGTGCCTGGACTAGCGGGGGGCTGGTTGAGCAGTTCTTC | CSAWTSGGLVEQFF
TRBJ1-2 | TRBV12-3/TRBV12-4 | - | - | TGTACCAGCAGTCCCCCCTGGGCTGGGGACGGCCACACCTTC | CTSSPPWAGDGHTF
TRBJ2-7 | TRBV4-2 | TRBD2 | - | TGTGCCAGCAGCCAGACCGGGACTAGCGGCCCCCGAGGCCAGTACTTC | CASSQTGTSGPRGQYF
TRBJ2-1 | TRBV29-1 | - | - | TGCAGCGTACAGGGAAGGAACCTCTACGAGCAGTTCTTC | CSVQGRNLYEQFF
TRBJ1-5 | TRBV6-6 | - | few | TGTGCCAGCAGTTACGGGGGGGACGGCAATCAGCCCCAGCATTTT | CASSYGGDGNQPQHF
TRBJ2-5 | TRBV4-1 | - | - | TGCGCCAGCAGCCAAGATGGATCGGGGCGCGTTGAGACCCAGTACTTC | CASSQDGSGRVETQYF
TRBJ1-1 | TRBV5-1 | TRBD1 | few | TGTGCCAGCAGCTTGGACAGGGTGAACACTGAAGCTTTCTTT | CASSLDRVNTEAFF
TRBJ2-3 | TRBV4-1 | - | few | TGCGCCAGCGTTCCTACAGCCCGCGGGGCCACAGATACGCAGTATTTT | CASVPTARGATDTQYF
TRBJ2-7 | TRBV6-5 | - | - | TGTGCCAGCAGGTCCCAAGGGGGGCAGTACTTC | CASRSQGGQYF
TRBJ1-2 | TRBV10-3 | - | - | TGTGCCATCAGTGAGTCCGAGAGGGACGGAAACTATGGCTACACCTTC | CAISESERDGNYGYTF